One and the same sample provided the 17 T cell receptor beta chains below, sequenced in a study of early T cells in non-severe SARS-CoV-2 infection. TCRdb recomputed calls from the 5' RACE reads with MiXCR, one row per CDR3 protein. Of around 110,000 distinct CDR3 sequences listed, 11% are singletons. Material for sequencing was whole blood. These receptor sequences come from an adult who was a healthcare worker with PCR-confirmed SARS-CoV-2 infection or an uninfected control (not recorded which).

The chain joins TRBV7-2 to TRBJ2-7, with D perhaps being TRBD1 or TRBD2 (6 bases each). This CDR3 has 16 residues. V shed 1 base and J shed 2 bases, with 15 bases lying between them. Germline V gene data show CDR1 as SGHTA and CDR2 as FQGNSA. CDR3 nucleotides: TGTGCCAGCAGCTTAGGGGGCGGGACACTCCCCTACGAGCAGTACTTC. This encodes CASSLGGGTLPYEQYF.

This clonotype has ten or more counts. This rearrangement joins TRBV19 to TRBJ1-2; D gene ambiguous. Trimming took off 3 bases at V and 8 bases at J, with 19 bases between the two ends. The CDR3 runs 15 residues. Per germline, CDR1 LNHDA and CDR2 SQIVND (reference sequence). CDR3 region: CASSINRIAGGGYTF. For the CDR3, the DNA is TGTGCCAGTAGTATTAACCGGATCGCAGGCGGGGGCTACACCTTC.

This clonotype was picked up many times. The J gene is TRBJ1-5, the V gene TRBV6-1; the D gene is possibly TRBD1 (5 bases). Germline loops: CDR1 MNHNS, CDR2 SASEGT. The ends were cut back, 4 bases at V and 5 bases at J, with 12 bases in the middle. This CDR3 has 14 amino acids. The CDR3 DNA is TGTGCCAGCAGTGGCCGGACACAGGATCAGCCCCAGCATTTT. It specifies CASSGRTQDQPQHF.

This clonotype was picked up a small number of times. The chain combines TRBV4-1 with TRBJ2-3; D is unclear. V was cut by 0 bases and J by 0 bases, with 7 bases left in between. The germline V gene has CDR1 MGHRA and CDR2 YSYEKL. The CDR3 is made up of 15 amino acids. The CDR3 spells CASSQEYRSTDTQYF. The CDR3 coding sequence is TGCGCCAGCAGCCAAGAATATCGCAGCACAGATACGCAGTATTTT.

This clonotype was recorded at least ten times. The rearrangement joins TRBV12-3 or TRBV12-4 to TRBJ1-6; D is unresolved. The CDR3 runs 13 residues. V lost 4 bases, J lost 11 bases, and 12 bases lay in between. The CDR3 is CASSSSQLAPLHF. DNA of the CDR3: TGTGCCAGCAGTTCATCTCAGTTGGCACCCCTCCACTTT.

On this clonotype itself: It may be a read error: a sequence one base away is much more abundant. The chain couples TRBV5-5 to TRBJ2-3, with D perhaps TRBD2 (7 bases). Per germline, CDR1 SGHKS and CDR2 YYEKEE (reference sequence). This CDR3 has 17 amino acids. CDR3 loop: CASSWMGAGAGTVTQYF. In nucleotides, the CDR3 is TGTGCCAGCAGCTGGATGGGGGCGGGAGCAGGCACAGTTACGCAGTATTTT.

This clonotype has a handful of counts. The rearrangement joins TRBV9 to TRBJ1-3; tentative D call: TRBD1 (5 bases). V was pared by 6 bases and J by 2 bases, with 15 bases between. Germline values: CDR1 SGDLS, CDR2 YYNGEE. The CDR3 length is 15 residues. DNA of the CDR3: TGTGCCAGCAACACCCCAGGGAGAACTGGAAACACCATATATTTT. Encoded protein: CASNTPGRTGNTIYF.

The sample holds a few counts of this clonotype. The chain has TRBV28 and TRBJ2-3; D not resolved. The germline V gene has CDR1 MDHEN and CDR2 SYDVKM. Trimming took 3 bases from V and 2 from J, leaving 3 bases between them. The CDR3 has 12 amino acids. This chain's CDR3 is CASSFSTDTQYF. The DNA for the CDR3 is TGTGCCAGCAGTTTTTCCACAGATACGCAGTATTTT.

CDR3 bases: TGTGCCGCGGCGGGACAGTACGAAAAACTGTTTTTT. Amino acids: CAAAGQYEKLFF. J is TRBJ1-4 and V is TRBV7-9; 7 positions agree with TRBD1. CDR3 length: 12 residues. Germline trimming cut 11 bases from V and 8 bases from J; bases unmatched to any gene: 8. Germline V gene lookup returns CDR1 SEHNR and CDR2 FQNEAQ (reference sequence).

This sequence joins TRBV6-1 and TRBJ1-1; no clear D gene. Trimming pared 5 bases from V and 7 bases from J, leaving 14 bases between. Germline lookup yields CDR1 MNHNS and CDR2 SASEGT. This CDR3 has 13 residues. CDR3 DNA sequence: TGTGCCAGCAGTTTACGGGAGGCCGTTGAAGCTTTCTTT. Translation: CASSLREAVEAFF.

This clonotype occurred many times. This rearrangement joins TRBV2 to TRBJ1-5; TRBD1 aligns across 10 bases. The CDR3 runs 16 residues. Germline assignment: CDR1 SNHLY and CDR2 FYNNEI. V trimming: 5 bases; J trimming: 5 bases; junction bases outside the gene matches: 9. In DNA, the CDR3 is TGTGCCAGCAGTACCCGGGACAGGGGCTACCATCAGCCCCAGCATTTT. This translates into CASSTRDRGYHQPQHF.

The V call is TRBV7-2, the J call TRBJ2-3; no clear D. Germline lookup yields CDR1 SGHTA and CDR2 FQGNSA. Trimming took 6 bases from V and 6 from J, leaving 10 bases between them. The CDR3 runs 12 residues. In DNA, the CDR3 is TGTGCCAGCAGTCCTAGTAGGGATACGCAGTATTTT. It translates to CASSPSRDTQYF.

Note on this clonotype: A junction end diverges from the germline sequence, so it may reflect a read error. The chain employs TRBV7-9 and TRBJ2-5, with unresolved D. The CDR3 runs 12 residues. CDR1 and CDR2 from the germline V gene are SEHNR and FQNEAQ (reference sequence). The CDR3 sequence is CASGRTEETQCF. DNA of the CDR3: TGTGCCAGCGGACGGACCGAAGAGACCCAGTGCTTC.

The chain combines TRBV6-2 or TRBV6-3 with TRBJ2-7; the D is unclear. V was clipped by 2 bases and J by 6 bases, with 8 bases between them. CDR3 length: 12 amino acids. From germline, CDR1 is MNHEY and CDR2 SVGEGT. CDR3 sequence: CASSYPPPEQYF. The CDR3 DNA is TGTGCCAGCAGTTACCCCCCTCCCGAGCAGTACTTC.

This chain uses TRBV20-1 with TRBJ2-1; 7 bases are shared with TRBD1. V dropped 5 bases and J dropped 10; count of bases not matched to a gene: 2. There are 10 residues in the CDR3. The germline V gene encodes CDR1 DFQATT and CDR2 SNEGSKA (reference sequence). The CDR3 here is CSARGGEQFF. CDR3 DNA sequence: TGCAGTGCTCGAGGGGGCGAGCAGTTCTTC.

The chain is built from TRBV6-1 and TRBJ2-3; 7 bases match TRBD2. The CDR3 length is 14 residues. CDR1 is MNHNS, CDR2 SASEGT, per germline. V lost 4 bases, J lost 5 bases, and 6 bases stayed unmatched. The CDR3 sequence: CASSAAGIKDTQYF. CDR3 sequence (DNA): TGTGCCAGCAGTGCAGCGGGAATTAAAGATACGCAGTATTTT.

The sample holds many counts of this clonotype. The chain has TRBV7-2 and TRBJ2-2, with a weak D call TRBD2 (5 bases). This CDR3 comprises 15 residues. Germline-derived CDR1 and CDR2 are SGHTA and FQGNSA. The V and J ends lost 4 bases and 1 base respectively, with 10 bases between them. The CDR3 region has the DNA TGTGCCAGCAGCTACGTAGCGAGGAACACCGGGGAGCTGTTTTTT. It specifies CASSYVARNTGELFF.